These T cell receptor beta chains were read from a single sample in a study of regulatory T cells in long-lasting Graves disease. TCRdb re-called the multiplex PCR reads with MiXCR, one entry per CDR3 protein. The table shows around 460,000 distinct CDR3 sequences, with roughly 21% occurring only once. This material consisted of peripheral blood mononuclear cells (PBMCs), taken when the disease was refractory, from a patient treated with antithyroid drugs. Source of these receptors: a female donor with Graves disease. CDR3s include the opening cysteine and the closing phenylalanine or tryptophan. Fields, in order: clone size, V gene, J gene, D gene, CDR3 DNA, CDR3 protein. A D gene is named only where the DNA matches it firmly. For some rows the clone size is stated as once, few or many, or as a class when expanded; others skip it.

clone_size: NA
v_call: TRBV7-9
j_call: TRBJ2-5
d_call: NA
cdr3_nt: TGTGCCAGCAGCTCCAGACAGTACGAAGGGAAGACCCAGTACTTC
cdr3_aa: CASSSRQYEGKTQYF

clone_size: many
v_call: TRBV7-7
j_call: TRBJ2-7
d_call: NA
cdr3_nt: TGTGCTAGCAGCTTAAGTCCCGGGGACTCCTACGAGCAGTACTTC
cdr3_aa: CASSLSPGDSYEQYF

clone_size: NA
v_call: TRBV3-1
j_call: TRBJ2-7
d_call: TRBD2
cdr3_nt: TGTGCCAGCAGCCAAAGAGGTAGGGAGGGCAGAGGTGACGAGCAGTACTTC
cdr3_aa: CASSQRGREGRGDEQYF

clone_size: few
v_call: TRBV6-2/TRBV6-3
j_call: TRBJ2-2
d_call: NA
cdr3_nt: TGTGCCAGCACCCAGGGGGGCCCCGGGGAGCTGTTTTTT
cdr3_aa: CASTQGGPGELFF

clone_size: NA
v_call: TRBV3-1
j_call: TRBJ1-1
d_call: NA
cdr3_nt: TGTGCCAGCAGCCAAGTGGGAGGATTGAACACTGAAGCTTTCTTT
cdr3_aa: CASSQVGGLNTEAFF

clone_size: few
v_call: TRBV3-1
j_call: TRBJ1-2
d_call: TRBD1
cdr3_nt: TGTGCCAGCAGCCAAGGGCTCACAGGGGGCCGTGTTGGCTACACCTTC
cdr3_aa: CASSQGLTGGRVGYTF

clone_size: many
v_call: TRBV7-8
j_call: TRBJ1-1
d_call: NA
cdr3_nt: TGTGCCAGCAGCCCGCGAGATCAGAACACTGAAGCTTTCTTT
cdr3_aa: CASSPRDQNTEAFF

clone_size: many
v_call: TRBV28
j_call: TRBJ2-7
d_call: TRBD1
cdr3_nt: TGTGCCAGCAGTTGGACAGGGGAATCACCCTACGAGCAGTACTTC
cdr3_aa: CASSWTGESPYEQYF

clone_size: many
v_call: TRBV28
j_call: TRBJ1-2
d_call: NA
cdr3_nt: TGTGCCAGCAGTTTTTGGTATGGCTACACCTTC
cdr3_aa: CASSFWYGYTF

clone_size: NA
v_call: TRBV6-1
j_call: TRBJ2-7
d_call: NA
cdr3_nt: TGTGCCAGCAGGGGGCTCCGACGGCTCCTACGGTTAAGGATCGTCTACGAGCAGTACTTC
cdr3_aa: CASRGLRRLLRLRIVYEQYF

clone_size: many
v_call: TRBV11-2
j_call: TRBJ1-5
d_call: NA
cdr3_nt: TGTGCCAGCAGCTTAGGTGGGGATCAGCCCCAGCATTTT
cdr3_aa: CASSLGGDQPQHF

clone_size: many
v_call: TRBV6-5
j_call: TRBJ1-2
d_call: TRBD1
cdr3_nt: TGTGCCAGCAGTTACCCTACGACAGGGACAAATGGCTACACCTTC
cdr3_aa: CASSYPTTGTNGYTF

clone_size: many
v_call: TRBV28
j_call: TRBJ1-2
d_call: TRBD1
cdr3_nt: TGTGCCAGCAGTTTCCCAGGGGGTAACTATGGCTACACCTTC
cdr3_aa: CASSFPGGNYGYTF

clone_size: NA
v_call: TRBV7-2
j_call: TRBJ2-2
d_call: TRBD2
cdr3_nt: TGTGCCAGCAGCTTTACGGGGGGGCTTACCGGGGAGCTGTTTTTT
cdr3_aa: CASSFTGGLTGELFF

clone_size: NA
v_call: TRBV7-9
j_call: TRBJ2-6
d_call: NA
cdr3_nt: TGTGCCAGCAGCTTAGAAGTTTGGGGGCAGTCTGGGGCCAACGTCCTGACTTTC
cdr3_aa: CASSLEVWGQSGANVLTF

clone_size: many
v_call: TRBV9
j_call: TRBJ2-6
d_call: NA
cdr3_nt: TGTGCCAGCAGCGTAGCCCTCATGACCCAACAACCCTCTGGGGCCAACGTCCTGACTTTC
cdr3_aa: CASSVALMTQQPSGANVLTF

clone_size: many
v_call: TRBV2
j_call: TRBJ1-5
d_call: NA
cdr3_nt: TGTGCCAGCAGTAGGGGTTTGGGCAATCAGCCCCAGCATTTT
cdr3_aa: CASSRGLGNQPQHF

clone_size: many
v_call: TRBV11-2
j_call: TRBJ2-5
d_call: NA
cdr3_nt: TGTGCCAGCAGCTTAGGGTTGACACTCCAAGAGACCCAGTACTTC
cdr3_aa: CASSLGLTLQETQYF

clone_size: many
v_call: TRBV27
j_call: TRBJ2-7
d_call: TRBD1
cdr3_nt: TGTGCCAGCAGTCCCTTGGACAGGCGCGAGCAGTACTTC
cdr3_aa: CASSPLDRREQYF

clone_size: many
v_call: TRBV28
j_call: TRBJ2-2
d_call: TRBD2
cdr3_nt: TGTGCCAGCAGGAGACTAGCGGGGGACACCGGGGAGCTGTTTTTT
cdr3_aa: CASRRLAGDTGELFF

clone_size: NA
v_call: TRBV5-1
j_call: TRBJ2-5
d_call: NA
cdr3_nt: TGCGCCAGCAGCTTGGCCCCGGAAGTGTGGGAGACCCAGTACTTC
cdr3_aa: CASSLAPEVWETQYF

clone_size: few
v_call: TRBV20-1
j_call: TRBJ2-7
d_call: TRBD2
cdr3_nt: TGCAGTGCTAGACCCTGGGGAGGGGACCCTTACGAGCAGTACTTC
cdr3_aa: CSARPWGGDPYEQYF

clone_size: few
v_call: TRBV29-1
j_call: TRBJ1-5
d_call: NA
cdr3_nt: TGCAGCGTCAGGACAGATAATAGCAATCAGCCCCAGCATTTT
cdr3_aa: CSVRTDNSNQPQHF

clone_size: many
v_call: TRBV28
j_call: TRBJ1-2
d_call: NA
cdr3_nt: TGTGCCAGCAGTTTCTGGATATTCACCTATGGCTACACCTTC
cdr3_aa: CASSFWIFTYGYTF

clone_size: NA
v_call: TRBV4-1
j_call: TRBJ2-5
d_call: TRBD2
cdr3_nt: TGCGCCAGCAGCCAACTCATCCGGGAGGGAGAGACCCAGTACTTC
cdr3_aa: CASSQLIREGETQYF

clone_size: NA
v_call: TRBV5-1
j_call: TRBJ1-1
d_call: NA
cdr3_nt: TGCGCCAGCAGCTTGTATCAGGGGATGAACACTGAAGCTTTCTTT
cdr3_aa: CASSLYQGMNTEAFF

clone_size: NA
v_call: TRBV19
j_call: TRBJ2-7
d_call: TRBD2
cdr3_nt: TGTGCCAGTAGTATCTTAGCGGGAGACACCTACGAGCAGTACTTC
cdr3_aa: CASSILAGDTYEQYF

clone_size: many
v_call: TRBV11-2
j_call: TRBJ2-5
d_call: NA
cdr3_nt: TGTGCCAGCAGCATAACCCCAGGGGCCAGTGTTGAGACCCAGTACTTC
cdr3_aa: CASSITPGASVETQYF

clone_size: many
v_call: TRBV12-3/TRBV12-4
j_call: TRBJ2-7
d_call: NA
cdr3_nt: TGTGCCAGCAGTTTACGGTTCGGCTACGAGCAGTACTTC
cdr3_aa: CASSLRFGYEQYF

clone_size: NA
v_call: TRBV6-2/TRBV6-3
j_call: TRBJ2-7
d_call: TRBD2
cdr3_nt: TGTGCCAGCAGTTACTCAACGGGAGGGTACGAGCAGTACTTC
cdr3_aa: CASSYSTGGYEQYF

clone_size: NA
v_call: TRBV24-1
j_call: TRBJ2-2
d_call: TRBD1
cdr3_nt: TGTGCCACCAGCCCCAGGGGGCGGATCACCGGGGAGCTGTTTTTT
cdr3_aa: CATSPRGRITGELFF

clone_size: few
v_call: TRBV19
j_call: TRBJ1-2
d_call: NA
cdr3_nt: TGTGCCAGTAGCAGCTCTCGGGGGAGGGAGGCTAACTATGGCTACACCTTC
cdr3_aa: CASSSSRGREANYGYTF

clone_size: many
v_call: TRBV2
j_call: TRBJ2-7
d_call: NA
cdr3_nt: TGTGCCAGCAGTGAGGACAGTACCTACGAGCAGTACTTC
cdr3_aa: CASSEDSTYEQYF

clone_size: NA
v_call: TRBV6-2/TRBV6-3
j_call: TRBJ2-5
d_call: TRBD2
cdr3_nt: TGTGCCAGCAGTTCTCCACGGGTAGCGGGAGGGTCCGGGGCCCAGTACTTC
cdr3_aa: CASSSPRVAGGSGAQYF

clone_size: NA
v_call: TRBV28
j_call: TRBJ2-1
d_call: NA
cdr3_nt: TGTGCCAGCATGAGGGGGGGCTCCTACAATGAGCAGTTCTTC
cdr3_aa: CASMRGGSYNEQFF

clone_size: many
v_call: TRBV6-1
j_call: TRBJ2-2
d_call: NA
cdr3_nt: TGTGCCAGCAGTCTAGGACAGCACACCGGGGAGCTGTTTTTT
cdr3_aa: CASSLGQHTGELFF

clone_size: NA
v_call: TRBV28
j_call: TRBJ1-5
d_call: NA
cdr3_nt: TGTGCCAGCACTTCAGCAAACAATCAGCCCCAGCATTTT
cdr3_aa: CASTSANNQPQHF

clone_size: many
v_call: TRBV27
j_call: TRBJ1-1
d_call: NA
cdr3_nt: TGTGCCAGCAGTTTTGGCAGTTGGACTGAAGCTTTCTTT
cdr3_aa: CASSFGSWTEAFF